The 26 T cell receptor beta chains below all came from one sample that was sequenced in a study of blood T cell repertoires in COVID-19. TCRdb keeps only in-frame clones here, not all; method: immunoSEQ multiplex PCR. The table records around 260,000 clones, around 90% of them present only once. The specimen sequenced was peripheral blood. Receptor source: a woman aged 60-70 years with COVID-19, enrolled during active disease.

The V gene is TRBV10-3, the J gene TRBJ2-1; 9 bases align to TRBD2. This CDR3 comprises 15 residues. Germline CDR1 ENHRY, CDR2 SYGVKD. The trim removed 11 bases at V and 7 bases at J, leaving 15 bases unmatched. This CDR3 is CASGGVAGVKNEQFF. The CDR3 DNA reads as TGTGCCTCGGGGGGGGTAGCGGGAGTAAAGAATGAGCAGTTCTTC.

V usage is TRBV7-3 and J usage is TRBJ2-1; 8 nucleotides match TRBD2. The CDR3 has 15 residues. Per germline, CDR1 SGHTA and CDR2 FQGTGA. V gave up 0 bases and J gave up 5 bases; unmatched junction bases: 3. As DNA, the CDR3 is TGTGCCAGCAGCTTAACTAGCGGGAACCACAATGAGCAGTTCTTC. This translates into CASSLTSGNHNEQFF.

The V and J genes are TRBV3-1 (or the pseudogene TRBV3-2) and TRBJ1-2; D is possibly TRBD1 (5 bases). Germline V gene data show CDR1 as LGHDT and CDR2 as YNNKEL (reference sequence). The germline V and J ends were trimmed by 1 base and 4 bases, with 16 bases remaining between them. CDR3 length: 16 amino acids. For the CDR3, the DNA is TGTGCCAGCAGCCAAGCTACAGGCTTTAGAGGCTATGGCTACACCTTC. This sequence encodes CASSQATGFRGYGYTF.

The V gene is TRBV9, the J gene TRBJ1-2; D gene ambiguous. CDR3 length equals 14 residues. Germline V gives CDR1 SGDLS, CDR2 YYNGEE. V lost 0 bases and J lost 4, with 10 bases in between. The CDR3 sequence is CASSVAVRGYGYTF. CDR3 nucleotides: TGTGCCAGCAGCGTAGCGGTCCGGGGCTATGGCTACACCTTC.

The chain employs TRBV6-2 or TRBV6-3 and TRBJ1-2; 7 bases are a match to TRBD1. The CDR3 length is 15 residues. Germline loops: CDR1 MNHEY, CDR2 SVGEGT. V lost 4 bases to trimming and J lost 1 base; unmatched junction nucleotides: 6. The CDR3 region has the DNA TGTGCCAGCAGTTGGGGGACAGCTCTTAACTATGGCTACACCTTC. It is translated as CASSWGTALNYGYTF.

V is TRBV18 and J is TRBJ1-1; D gene ambiguous. Germline CDR1 KGHSH, CDR2 LQKENI. The CDR3 covers 15 residues. The V end lost 3 bases, the J end lost 1 base, and 12 bases lay between the germline ends. CDR3 region: CASSPKLSKNTEAFF. The CDR3 DNA sequence: TGTGCCAGCTCACCTAAGCTCTCGAAGAACACTGAAGCTTTCTTT.

The chain uses TRBV7-8 and TRBJ2-7; 7 bases agree with TRBD2. Trimming took 7 bases from V and 4 from J; bases not matched to a gene: 4. Germline CDR1 SGHVS, CDR2 FQNEAQ. The CDR3 extends over 12 amino acids. The CDR3 DNA sequence: TGTGCCAGCACCATTAGCGGGTACGAGCAGTACTTC. It codes for CASTISGYEQYF.

The gene calls are TRBV7-9 and TRBJ1-1, with TRBD1 matching 7 bases. Germline CDR1 SEHNR, CDR2 FQNEAQ (reference sequence). The CDR3 is 15 amino acids. V lost 4 bases to trimming and J lost 1 base; unmatched junction nucleotides: 6. The CDR3: CASSSRQGPNTEAFF. CDR3 DNA: TGTGCCAGCAGCTCCCGACAGGGACCGAACACTGAAGCTTTCTTT.

The V call is TRBV7-3, the J call TRBJ2-1; 9 bases line up with TRBD1. Germline trimming cut 3 bases from V and 9 bases from J; bases unmatched to any gene: 3. Per the germline V gene, CDR1 is SGHTA and CDR2 is FQGTGA. This CDR3 is 13 amino acids long. The CDR3 loop is CASSLGQGGEQFF. The CDR3 bases are TGTGCCAGCAGCTTGGGACAGGGCGGTGAGCAGTTCTTC. Variable domain in full (rest from reference TRBV7-3 and TRBJ2-1): GAGVSQTPSNKVTEKGKYVELRCDPISGHTALYWYRQSLGQGPEFLIYFQGTGAADDSGLPNDRFFAVRPEGSVSTLKIQRTERGDSAVYLCASSLGQGGEQFFGPGTRLTVL.

The genes are TRBV11-2 and TRBJ2-3, with D maybe TRBD1 (6 bases). Germline-derived CDR1 and CDR2 are SGHAT and FQNNGV. The CDR3 contains 15 residues. V was clipped by 1 base and J by 3 bases, with 11 bases between them. The CDR3 bases are TGTGCCAGCAGCTTAGGTCTAGGGGGAACAGATACGCAGTATTTT. Its translation is CASSLGLGGTDTQYF.

The J gene is TRBJ1-1, the V gene TRBV5-6, with 8 bases fitting TRBD1. This CDR3 is 14 amino acids long. V trimming: 4 bases; J trimming: 0 bases; junction bases outside the gene matches: 2. From germline, CDR1 is SGHDT and CDR2 YYEEEE. CDR3 in DNA: TGTGCCAGCAGCCCGGGACAGGTGAACACTGAAGCTTTCTTT. The encoded protein is CASSPGQVNTEAFF.

The genes are TRBV28 and TRBJ2-5; no clear D. The germline CDR1 and CDR2 sequences are MDHEN and SYDVKM. The CDR3 has 14 amino acids. Trimming shortened V by 7 bases and J by 5 bases, and 17 bases separated the two germline ends. Written as DNA, the CDR3 is TGTGCCAGCAACTTAGACAACCTATGGGAGACCCAGTACTTC. Its protein is CASNLDNLWETQYF.

The chain has TRBV5-1 and TRBJ2-7, with D perhaps matching TRBD1 (6 bases). V was shortened by 5 bases and J by 5 bases, with 17 bases between the two germline ends. Germline V gene lookup returns CDR1 SGHRS and CDR2 YFSETQ. The CDR3 length is 14 residues. Written as DNA, the CDR3 is TGCGCCAGCAGGGGGGAGTGGGGGCTGGACGAGCAGTACTTC. Translated, it gives CASRGEWGLDEQYF.

CDR3 nucleotides: TGTGCCAGCACCCTTGGGCCCAACACTGAAGCTTTCTTT. This encodes CASTLGPNTEAFF. The V call is TRBV6-5, the J call TRBJ1-1; no clear D. The CDR3 is made up of 13 amino acids. CDR1 and CDR2 (germline): MNHEY, SVGAGI. V lost 7 bases and J lost 2, with 11 bases in between.

The rearrangement joins TRBV6-2 or TRBV6-3 to TRBJ1-2, with 8 bases aligning to TRBD1. Germline loops: CDR1 MNHEY, CDR2 SVGEGT. After removal of 5 bases from V and 4 bases from J, the junction contained 6 bases not matched to a gene. The CDR3 totals 14 residues. The CDR3 DNA sequence: TGTGCCAGCAGTCTAGGGACAGGACTCTATGGCTACACCTTC. This codes for CASSLGTGLYGYTF.

The chain has TRBV6-1 and TRBJ2-1, with 14 bases aligning to TRBD2. This CDR3 region has 16 residues. From germline, CDR1 is MNHNS and CDR2 SASEGT. The junction had 9 bases not matched to a gene; V was cut back by 6 bases and J by 8 bases. CDR3 in DNA: TGTGCCAGCAGGGAAACCGGGACTAGCGGGAGATATGAGCAGTTCTTC. Its translation is CASRETGTSGRYEQFF.

The rearrangement uses TRBV18 and TRBJ2-1; 9 bases line up with TRBD1. The CDR3 length is 14 residues. Germline V gives CDR1 KGHSH, CDR2 LQKENI. V gave up 5 bases and J gave up 4 bases; unmatched junction bases: 3. CDR3 coding DNA: TGTGCCAGCTCAACCGGGACAGGGTACAATGAGCAGTTCTTC. The encoded protein is CASSTGTGYNEQFF.

The genes are TRBV24-1 and TRBJ2-6; TRBD2 might be the D (6 bases). V dropped 10 bases and J dropped 4 bases, with 10 bases sitting between them. The CDR3 is 13 residues long. Germline V gene lookup returns CDR1 KGHDR and CDR2 SFDVKD. The CDR3 loop is CATGGAGANVLTF. Here the CDR3 DNA reads TGTGCCACAGGAGGGGCCGGGGCCAACGTCCTGACTTTC.

This clone was detected once. The chain is built from TRBV29-1 and TRBJ2-7; TRBD1 might be the D (5 bases). V dropped 7 bases and J dropped 6 bases, with 16 bases sitting between them. The germline V gene has CDR1 SQVTM and CDR2 ANQGSEA. The CDR3 runs to 12 residues. The CDR3 reads CSAGRRDGEQYF. The CDR3, as DNA: TGCAGCGCCGGGCGCAGGGATGGCGAGCAGTACTTC.

The rearrangement links TRBV9 to TRBJ2-3, with 8 bases aligning to TRBD2. CDR3 length: 17 amino acids. The trim removed 4 bases at V and 4 bases at J, leaving 14 bases unmatched. Germline-derived CDR1 and CDR2 are SGDLS and YYNGEE. CDR3 coding DNA: TGTGCCAGCAGCCTGGGGGTAGCGGGAAGAGGGCCAGATACGCAGTATTTT. Translating gives CASSLGVAGRGPDTQYF.

By share, this clone counts as medium-sized. The rearrangement joins TRBV13 to TRBJ2-7, with D possibly TRBD2 on 7 matching bases. Trimming stripped 5 bases from V and 0 bases from J, with 17 bases between. Germline V gene lookup returns CDR1 PRHDT and CDR2 FYEKMQ (reference sequence). The length of the CDR3 is 16 residues. This CDR3 reads CASSREGGARSYEQYF. CDR3 DNA sequence: TGTGCCAGCAGCCGCGAAGGGGGGGCGCGCTCCTACGAGCAGTACTTC.

This clone was seen only a few times. The genes are TRBV7-8 and TRBJ1-1; 8 nucleotides match TRBD1. The germline V gene has CDR1 SGHVS and CDR2 FQNEAQ. V was clipped by 4 bases and J by 5 bases; unmatched bases: 15. The CDR3 is made up of 17 amino acids. The CDR3, as DNA: TGTGCCAGCAGCTCGAAAAGTAACAGGGGGACCAAGACTGAAGCTTTCTTT. Its protein product is CASSSKSNRGTKTEAFF.

This CDR3 reads CASSPGLATTYEQYF. The DNA of the CDR3 is TGTGCCTCCTCCCCGGGACTAGCGACAACCTACGAGCAGTACTTC. This chain uses TRBV30 with TRBJ2-7; 10 nucleotides agree with TRBD2. Germline loops: CDR1 GTSNPN, CDR2 SVGIG (reference sequence). The length of the CDR3 is 15 residues. The ends lost 7 bases at V and 2 bases at J; junction bases unmatched: 11.

The rearrangement joins TRBV24-1 to TRBJ2-7; D call uncertain. Germline V CDR1 and CDR2: KGHDR, SFDVKD. The CDR3 runs 12 residues. The V end lost 9 bases, the J end lost 5 bases, and 13 bases lay between the germline ends. CDR3 nucleotide sequence: TGTGCCACCCCGAGACCCCGGGACGAGCAGTACTTC. Its translation is CATPRPRDEQYF.

The rearrangement uses TRBV7-3 and TRBJ1-3, with TRBD1 matching over 10 bases. CDR1 and CDR2 (germline): SGHTA, FQGTGA. With 5 bases clipped from V and 1 base from J, the junction kept 8 bases outside the gene matches. This CDR3 region has 17 residues. CDR3 bases: TGTGCCAGCAGCCCCCATGGGGGACAGGGGTCTGGAAACACCATATATTTT. Its translation: CASSPHGGQGSGNTIYF.

The rearrangement uses TRBV9 and TRBJ2-3; a weak D match, TRBD2 (6 bases). Germline CDR1 and CDR2: SGDLS and YYNGEE. Trimming cost V 0 bases and J 6 bases, with 11 bases left between them. This CDR3 spans 14 amino acids. Here the CDR3 reads CASSVVGGSDTQYF. Written as DNA, the CDR3 is TGTGCCAGCAGCGTAGTTGGGGGGTCCGATACGCAGTATTTT.